Shown below are 2 T cell receptor beta chains from a single sample sequenced in a study of blood T cell repertoires in COVID-19 (dated by TCRdb to the early 2020s). Libraries were built with the immunoSEQ multiplex PCR assay. The source is immuneACCESS, and TCRdb retained only in-frame sequences with V and J called. Part of the clones is not carried over; for the studies checked, unresolved V genes explain less than half of this, and the remainder is unexplained. The sample table holds around 450,000 clones, of which 90% were seen once. The top ten constitute 0.6% to 0.7% of the sample. The sequenced material came from PBMCs or T cells enriched from blood (not recorded which). These receptor sequences come from a man aged 18 to 35 who had recovered from COVID-19.

The DNA of the CDR3 is TGTGCCAGCAGTGATAACACCCTGAATTCACCCCTCCACTTT. Its protein is CASSDNTLNSPLHF. J is TRBJ1-6 and V is TRBV2; D call uncertain. V lost 3 bases to trimming and J lost 7 bases, with 10 bases between them. Germline V lookup: CDR1 SNHLY, CDR2 FYNNEI. This CDR3 region has 14 residues.

V usage is TRBV7-9 and J usage is TRBJ1-1, with a weak D call TRBD1 (6 bases). V was clipped by 5 bases and J by 7 bases, with 17 bases between them. Looked up from germline, CDR1 is SEHNR and CDR2 is FQNEAQ (reference sequence). This CDR3 region has 14 residues. The CDR3 here is CASSARGRRIEAFF. CDR3 in DNA: TGTGCCAGCAGCGCCAGGGGACGCCGGATTGAAGCTTTCTTT.